Presented here are 9 T cell receptor beta chains from one specimen sequenced in a study of T cells after somatic rescue of genetic block (TCRdb year 2020). Library construction relied on the immunoSEQ multiplex PCR assay. TCRdb took this table from immuneACCESS and kept in-frame rearrangements with V and J called. Such tables lack part of the clones; where checked against another copy, unresolved V genes explain under half of the gap, and the rest is unexplained. The sample table contains tens of thousands of clones; only one count was recorded for about 92% of them. In total, the top ten clones hold under 4% of the sample. What was sequenced was peripheral blood mononuclear cells (PBMCs). Receptor source: a man in his forties or fifties.

This chain links TRBV4-1 with TRBJ2-7, with 8 bases lining up with TRBD2. The CDR3 is 16 residues long. Germline CDR1 MGHRA, CDR2 YSYEKL. J gave up 0 bases and V 0 bases, and 4 bases lay outside the gene matches. In DNA, the CDR3 is TGCGCCAGCAGCCAAGATGGAAGCGGGAGCTCCTACGAGCAGTACTTC. Amino acids: CASSQDGSGSSYEQYF.

The chain couples TRBV2 to TRBJ2-7, with 8 positions matching TRBD2. Germline V CDR1 and CDR2: SNHLY, FYNNEI. The J segment lost 5 bases and the V segment lost 6 bases, leaving 6 bases of the junction unmatched. The CDR3 is 13 amino acids. The DNA for the CDR3 is TGTGCCAGCAGGAGCGGGAGAGTCGACGAGCAGTACTTC. It translates to CASRSGRVDEQYF.

This clone was detected once. The chain couples TRBV19 to TRBJ2-7; TRBD1 matches 8 bases. This CDR3 spans 14 amino acids. CDR1 and CDR2 from the germline V gene are LNHDA and SQIVND (reference sequence). The ends lost 7 bases at V and 3 bases at J; junction bases unmatched: 8. DNA of the CDR3: TGTGCCAGTAACCCGACAGGGGATCGCTACGAGCAGTACTTC. Translation: CASNPTGDRYEQYF.

This sequence joins TRBV11-3 and TRBJ2-7, with D perhaps matching TRBD1 or TRBD2 (5 bases each). V lost 5 bases and J lost 0, with 17 bases in between. The germline V gene has CDR1 SGHNT and CDR2 YENEEA. This CDR3 is built from 16 residues. The CDR3: CASSPGTVTHSYEQYF. The CDR3 DNA reads TGTGCCAGCAGCCCCGGGACGGTGACCCACTCCTACGAGCAGTACTTC.

The V and J genes are TRBV5-4 and TRBJ2-2, with 12 bases aligning to TRBD2. The germline V gene encodes CDR1 SGHNT and CDR2 YYREEE (reference sequence). This CDR3 is built from 16 residues. Losses at the gene ends were 4 bases for V and 4 bases for J; bases not matched to a gene: 5. CDR3: CASSPTSGSATGELFF. CDR3 nucleotide sequence: TGTGCCAGCAGCCCGACTAGCGGGAGTGCCACCGGGGAGCTGTTTTTT. Full variable domain (rest looked up from reference TRBV5-4 and TRBJ2-2): ETGVTQSPTHLIKTRGQQVTLRCSSQSGHNTVSWYQQALGQGPQFIFQYYREEENGRGNFPPRFSGLQFPNYSSELNVNALELDDSALYLCASSPTSGSATGELFFGEGSRLTVL.

CDR3 sequence (DNA): TGTGCCAGCAGTTTAGACAGGGGTAACTATGGCTACACCTTC. Protein: CASSLDRGNYGYTF. The chain links TRBV27 to TRBJ1-2; 8 bases are shared with TRBD1. Trimming took 2 bases from V and 1 from J; bases not matched to a gene: 0. CDR1 is MNHEY, CDR2 SMNVEV, per germline (reference sequence). The CDR3 is made up of 14 amino acids.

V and J are TRBV11-2 and TRBJ2-2; possible D gene TRBD2, 5 bases. Germline CDR1 and CDR2: SGHAT and FQNNGV. Between the trimmed V and J ends, which lost 0 bases and 3 bases, there was a span of 11 bases. The CDR3 runs 16 residues. The CDR3 region is CASSLDSRLYTGELFF. In DNA form, the CDR3 reads TGTGCCAGCAGCTTAGATTCAAGACTATACACCGGGGAGCTGTTTTTT.

The chain recombines TRBV23-1 with TRBJ1-2; unclear D gene. TRBV23-1 is marked as an open reading frame, function uncertain. This CDR3 comprises 12 residues. V dropped 0 bases and J dropped 6 bases, with 5 bases sitting between them. The CDR3, as DNA: TGCGCCAGCAGTCAATCGAGTGATGGCTACACCTTC. Translating gives CASSQSSDGYTF.

V usage is TRBV10-2 and J usage is TRBJ2-1, with TRBD2 identical over 8 bases. V shed 6 bases and J 9 bases; nucleotides not matched to a gene: 4. Germline V gives CDR1 WSHSY, CDR2 SAAADI. The length of the CDR3 is 12 residues. The CDR3 DNA reads as TGCGCCAGCAGGGCCGGGGGGGGTGAGCAGTTCTTC. This codes for CASRAGGGEQFF.